This T cell receptor (beta chain) is from a study of shared T cell receptors in the human thymus (dated by TCRdb to about 2021). Background for the entire study: The study examined how self-reactive, shared T-cell receptor alpha chains are generated in the human thymus.

With respect to this clone: Its antigen is not yet known. Nothing much larger sits one base from this clone, and base qualities are not available.

The library was prepared using the immunoSEQ multiplex PCR assay. The clones in this table, taken by TCRdb from immuneACCESS, are in-frame only. Not every clone is retained; where verified, under half of the shortfall comes from an unresolved V gene, and the cause of the rest is unknown. The sample table lists hundreds of thousands of clones, more than 85% of them with a count of one. Roughly 0.02% of the sample rests with the top ten. Trimming costs V 3 bases and J 13 bases, and their ends lie 16 bases apart. CDR1 and CDR2 are drawn from the germline V gene: MDHEN, SYDVKM. The CDR3 has 13 amino acids, counting the end cysteine and phenylalanine. Just CDR3 DNA is preserved here, 39 bases in frame from base 1.

The TCR sequence derives from a human donor. Sequenced: thymocytes. This chain is built from TRBV28 and TRBJ2-1, and possibly TRBD1, on 5 matching bases. The CDR3 reads as follows: CASSLPWGAVQFF. The DNA is as follows: TGTGCCAGCAGTTTGCCCTGGGGCGCTGTTCAGTTCTTC.